The 24 T cell receptor beta chains below were found in one sample sequenced in a study of cytomegalovirus exposure and HLA in healthy donors. Primers for the PCR totalled 60 Vbeta and 13 Jbeta. Sequencing was performed with immunoSEQ multiplex PCR; in TCRdb, only in-frame clones are kept and a portion is missing. The sample lists approximately 110,000 clones; roughly 80% were seen once. The material sequenced was PBMCs. Source of these receptors: a woman aged 40-49 years in good health and CMV-seronegative.

The chain links TRBV7-2 to TRBJ1-6; D is uncertain. This CDR3 is 15 amino acids long. V was pared by 1 base and J by 12 bases, with 16 bases between. Germline V gene data show CDR1 as SGHTA and CDR2 as FQGNSA. This chain's CDR3 is CASSLDHQPGQPLHF. The CDR3, as DNA: TGTGCCAGCAGCTTAGACCACCAACCAGGCCAACCCCTCCACTTT. Supplemented by reference TRBV7-2 and TRBJ1-6, the full variable domain reads GAGVSQSPSNKVTEKGKDVELRCDPISGHTALYWYRQSLGQGLEFLIYFQGNSAPDKSGLPSDRFSAERTGGSVSTLTIQRTQQEDSAVYLCASSLDHQPGQPLHFGNGTRLTVT.

The CDR3 loop is CASSLRRGTEAFF. Written as DNA, the CDR3 is TGTGCCAGTAGTCTGAGGAGAGGCACTGAAGCTTTCTTT. The chain joins TRBV19 to TRBJ1-1; D is unresolved. The germline CDR1 and CDR2 sequences are LNHDA and SQIVND (reference sequence). The CDR3 has 13 amino acids. V shed 5 bases and J shed 4 bases, with 11 bases lying between them.

This clone was detected only once. V usage is TRBV5-1 and J usage is TRBJ2-5; D unresolved. Trimming took off 4 bases at V and 4 bases at J, with 14 bases between the two ends. Germline CDR1 is SGHRS and CDR2 is YFSETQ. CDR3 size: 14 residues. The CDR3 nucleotides read TGCGCCAGCAGCGGAGAACTACGGAGAGAGACCCAGTACTTC. Translation gives CASSGELRRETQYF.

A single count supports this clone. The chain links TRBV18 to TRBJ2-7; TRBD1 matches at 9 bases. The CDR3 is 18 residues long. Germline lookup yields CDR1 KGHSH and CDR2 LQKENI. The V gene end was trimmed by 5 bases and the J gene end by 1 base; junction bases not matched to a gene: 15. The CDR3 DNA follows: TGTGCCAGCTCATCTTTCCCTCCCGGGACAGGGAAGTCCTACGAGCAGTACTTC. This translates into CASSSFPPGTGKSYEQYF.

V gene TRBV6-5 combines with J gene TRBJ2-7; 7 positions match TRBD1. The V gene end was trimmed by 7 bases and the J gene end by 6 bases; junction bases not matched to a gene: 9. This CDR3 spans 13 amino acids. Germline CDR1 reads MNHEY; CDR2 reads SVGAGI. The CDR3 bases are TGTGCCAGCACTTCGACGACAGGGCCCGAGCAGTACTTC. Translation: CASTSTTGPEQYF.

The chain couples TRBV2 to TRBJ1-5; D is ambiguous. This CDR3 region has 15 residues. Per the germline V gene, CDR1 is SNHLY and CDR2 is FYNNEI. Trimming stripped 0 bases from V and 2 bases from J, with 8 bases between. The CDR3 region is CASSEAREGNQPQHF. The CDR3 DNA is TGTGCCAGCAGTGAAGCGAGGGAGGGCAATCAGCCCCAGCATTTT.

The gene calls are TRBV28 and TRBJ1-2; 8 bases fit TRBD1. There are 15 residues in the CDR3. After removal of 10 bases from V and 7 bases from J, the junction contained 17 bases not matched to a gene. Per the germline V gene, CDR1 is MDHEN and CDR2 is SYDVKM. The CDR3 loop is CATLRGAAGGVGYTF. The CDR3 nucleotides read TGTGCCACGCTACGAGGGGCGGCAGGGGGCGTTGGCTACACCTTC.

This rearrangement joins TRBV5-1 to TRBJ2-1, with 7 nucleotides matching TRBD2. Losses at the gene ends were 4 bases for V and 4 bases for J; bases not matched to a gene: 5. CDR3 size: 14 residues. Germline V gene data show CDR1 as SGHRS and CDR2 as YFSETQ. The CDR3 here is CASSQSGAYNEQFF. The CDR3, as DNA: TGCGCCAGCAGCCAAAGCGGGGCATACAATGAGCAGTTCTTC.

Details on this clone: This sample includes further DNA sequences coding for the same CDR3. The chain carries TRBV2 and TRBJ2-7; 9 bases agree with TRBD1. Germline V gene data show CDR1 as SNHLY and CDR2 as FYNNEI. Trimming removed 6 bases from V and 2 bases from J; junction bases left unmatched: 2. The CDR3 is 13 amino acids. CDR3 DNA sequence: TGTGCCAGCAGGGGACAGGGCGCCTACGAGCAGTACTTC. It yields the protein CASRGQGAYEQYF.

The chain employs TRBV11-1 and TRBJ2-7, with 8 bases that match TRBD2. CDR3 length: 15 amino acids. Unmatched junction bases numbered 11, after V lost 1 base and J lost 9 bases. Per germline, CDR1 SGHAT and CDR2 FQDESV (reference sequence). The CDR3: CASSLGVSGISAQYF. DNA of the CDR3: TGTGCCAGCAGCTTAGGAGTTAGCGGGATTTCGGCGCAGTACTTC. Looking up the rest from reference TRBV11-1 and TRBJ2-7 gives the full variable domain: EAEVAQSPRYKITEKSQAVAFWCDPISGHATLYWYRQILGQGPELLVQFQDESVVDDSQLPKDRFSAERLKGVDSTLKIQPAELGDSAMYLCASSLGVSGISAQYFGPGTRLTVT.

This chain uses TRBV4-3 with TRBJ1-2, with 8 bases lining up with TRBD1. This CDR3 is 16 amino acids long. J lost 4 bases, V lost 2 bases, and 9 bases had no gene match. Germline V gene sequence: CDR1 LGHNA, CDR2 YSLEER. The CDR3 loop is CASSQKGQGEIYGYTF. The DNA for the CDR3 is TGCGCCAGCAGCCAAAAAGGACAGGGAGAGATCTATGGCTACACCTTC.

This clone was counted between two and nine times. The chain employs TRBV19 and TRBJ2-1; TRBD1 is a possible D gene (6 bases). The CDR3 is 17 amino acids. V lost 6 bases, J lost 2 bases, and 20 bases lay in between. The germline gives CDR1 LNHDA, CDR2 SQIVND (reference sequence). Written as DNA, the CDR3 is TGTGCCAGTAGCCTCCGGGACAAAAAGAACCCCTACAATGAGCAGTTCTTC. Translating gives CASSLRDKKNPYNEQFF.

Points on this clone: Relative to the germline gene, one junction end is altered; a read error may explain this. The rearrangement joins TRBV5-5 to TRBJ2-1; perhaps TRBD2 as D (5 bases). This CDR3 is built from 13 residues. Germline assignment: CDR1 SGHKS and CDR2 YYEKEE (reference sequence). As DNA, the CDR3 is TGTGCCAGCAGCTTGGTCGTCGGGCAGCGGAGGATCTTC. Translation gives CASSLVVGQRRIF.

In nucleotides, the CDR3 is TGTGCCAGCAGGAGGACAGGGGTGGGAACTGAAGCTTTCTTT. This sequence encodes CASRRTGVGTEAFF. The chain links TRBV6-5 to TRBJ1-1; 9 nucleotides align to TRBD1. The ends lost 6 bases at V and 5 bases at J; junction bases unmatched: 7. This CDR3 is 14 amino acids long. CDR1 and CDR2 (germline): MNHEY, SVGAGI.

V and J are TRBV4-1 and TRBJ1-4; D gene unclear. Germline-derived CDR1 and CDR2 are MGHRA and YSYEKL. The CDR3 sequence is 16 residues long. V dropped 6 bases and J dropped 3 bases, with 17 bases sitting between them. CDR3 protein: CASRGAGRSSNEKLFF. The CDR3 DNA follows: TGCGCCAGCAGGGGAGCGGGGAGAAGTTCTAATGAAAAACTGTTTTTT.

V is TRBV27 and J is TRBJ2-5; 13 positions agree with TRBD2. The germline CDR1 and CDR2 sequences are MNHEY and SMNVEV (reference sequence). V lost 5 bases to trimming and J lost 6 bases; unmatched junction nucleotides: 9. The CDR3 covers 16 residues. The CDR3 DNA is TGTGCCAGCAGTCCCGGACTAGCGGGAGTGTTGAAGACCCAGTACTTC. Translating gives CASSPGLAGVLKTQYF.

The genes are TRBV28 and TRBJ1-2, with D maybe TRBD1 (6 bases). The CDR3 spans 15 residues. The germline V gene has CDR1 MDHEN and CDR2 SYDVKM. The ends were cut back, 4 bases at V and 2 bases at J, with 14 bases in the middle. The CDR3 loop reads CASSSGTYLNYGYTF. In nucleotides, the CDR3 is TGTGCCAGCAGTTCTGGGACATACTTAAACTATGGCTACACCTTC.

This clone was detected only a few times. As DNA, the CDR3 is TGTGCCAGCAGCTCCCCAATAAGGGCGGGAGAAACCACAGATACGCAGTATTTT. Translated: CASSSPIRAGETTDTQYF. The chain uses TRBV5-4 and TRBJ2-3; 7 bases align to TRBD2. J was trimmed by 2 bases and V by 3 bases; bases with no gene match: 15. The CDR3 extends over 18 amino acids. Germline V lookup: CDR1 SGHNT, CDR2 YYREEE (reference sequence).

This clone was seen only once. This sequence joins TRBV25-1 and TRBJ1-4, with D hard to call. CDR1 and CDR2 (germline): MGHDK, SYGVNS. The germline V and J ends were trimmed by 8 bases and 4 bases, with 20 bases remaining between them. This CDR3 has 16 residues. The CDR3 is CASQPVWAGNNEKLFF. In nucleotides, the CDR3 is TGTGCCAGCCAACCCGTATGGGCGGGAAATAATGAAAAACTGTTTTTT.

This clone was seen more than once but under ten times. The CDR3 DNA sequence: TGTGCCTGGAGTTTCGGCGGGCAGGCTAGCCAGCCCCAGCATTTT. Translated, it gives CAWSFGGQASQPQHF. The V and J genes are TRBV30 and TRBJ1-5, with D unresolved. The germline V and J ends were trimmed by 2 bases and 7 bases, with 18 bases remaining between them. Germline CDR1 and CDR2: GTSNPN and SVGIG (reference sequence). This CDR3 region has 15 residues.

This clone occurred a few times. CDR3 amino acids: CASSGSDRKLFF. The CDR3 coding sequence is TGTGCCAGCAGCGGATCGGACAGGAAACTGTTTTTT. V usage is TRBV7-9 and J usage is TRBJ1-4; 7 bases line up with TRBD1. The CDR3 consists of 12 residues. Germline values: CDR1 SEHNR, CDR2 FQNEAQ (reference sequence). The J segment lost 11 bases and the V segment lost 5 bases, leaving 5 bases of the junction unmatched. Looking up the rest from reference TRBV7-9 and TRBJ1-4 gives the full variable domain: DTGVSQNPRHKITKRGQNVTFRCDPISEHNRLYWYRQTLGQGPEFLTYFQNEAQLEKSRLLSDRFSAERPKGSFSTLEIQRTEQGDSAMYLCASSGSDRKLFFGSGTQLSVL.

The chain employs TRBV4-2 and TRBJ2-3; D is perhaps TRBD2 (5 bases). V shed 0 bases and J shed 0 bases, with 7 bases lying between them. Germline V CDR1 and CDR2: LGHNA, YNFKEQ. This CDR3 spans 15 amino acids. The CDR3 DNA reads as TGTGCCAGCAGCCAAGAGCTAGCTAGCACAGATACGCAGTATTTT. It encodes CASSQELASTDTQYF.

The genes are TRBV9 and TRBJ1-1; D is undetermined. Germline values: CDR1 SGDLS, CDR2 YYNGEE. Trimming removed 0 bases from V and 5 bases from J, with 20 bases in between. CDR3 length equals 17 residues. This CDR3 is CASSVAGTRGRRTEAFF. The CDR3 DNA sequence: TGTGCCAGCAGCGTAGCTGGTACACGGGGTAGGAGAACTGAAGCTTTCTTT.

The chain links TRBV7-2 to TRBJ2-2; 7 nucleotides agree with TRBD2. V shed 2 bases and J 6 bases; nucleotides not matched to a gene: 6. This CDR3 is built from 15 residues. Per germline, CDR1 SGHTA and CDR2 FQGNSA. The CDR3 DNA reads as TGTGCCAGCAGCTTACAAACTAGCGTCTCCGGGGAGCTGTTTTTT. Translation gives CASSLQTSVSGELFF.